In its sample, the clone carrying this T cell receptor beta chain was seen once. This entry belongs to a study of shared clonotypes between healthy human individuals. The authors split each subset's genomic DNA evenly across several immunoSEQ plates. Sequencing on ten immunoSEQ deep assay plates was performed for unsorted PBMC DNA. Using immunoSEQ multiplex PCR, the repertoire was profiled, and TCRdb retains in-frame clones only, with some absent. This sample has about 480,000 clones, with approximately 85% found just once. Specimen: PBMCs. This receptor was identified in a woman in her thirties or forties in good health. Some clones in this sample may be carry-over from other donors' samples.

In DNA, the CDR3 is TGTGCCAGCAACCCCGAGCGGGGTCGGGGTAATCAGCCCCAGCATTTT. This codes for CASNPERGRGNQPQHF. The chain links TRBV2 to TRBJ1-5; D remains ambiguous. V lost 7 bases, J lost 4 bases, and 20 bases lay in between. This CDR3 has 16 amino acids. Germline V gene data show CDR1 as SNHLY and CDR2 as FYNNEI. The full variable domain, in which reference TRBV2 and TRBJ1-5 provide the parts outside the CDR3, is EPEVTQTPSHQVTQMGQEVILRCVPISNHLYFYWYRQILGQKVEFLVSFYNNEISEKSEIFDDQFSVERPDGSNFTLKIRSTKLEDSAMYFCASNPERGRGNQPQHFGDGTRLSIL.